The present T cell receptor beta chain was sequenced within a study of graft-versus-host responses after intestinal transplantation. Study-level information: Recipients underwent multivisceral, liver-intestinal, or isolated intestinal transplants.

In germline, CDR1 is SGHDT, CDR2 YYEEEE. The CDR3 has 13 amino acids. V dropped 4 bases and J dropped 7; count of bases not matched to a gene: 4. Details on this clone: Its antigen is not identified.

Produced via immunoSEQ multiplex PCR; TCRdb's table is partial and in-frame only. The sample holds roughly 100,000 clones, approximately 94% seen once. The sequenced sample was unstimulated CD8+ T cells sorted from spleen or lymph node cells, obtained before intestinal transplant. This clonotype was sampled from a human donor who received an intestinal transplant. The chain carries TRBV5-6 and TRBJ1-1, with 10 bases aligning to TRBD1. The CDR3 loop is CASSQDRGDEAFF. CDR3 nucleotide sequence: TGTGCCAGCAGCCAGGACAGGGGGGATGAAGCTTTCTTT.